This T cell receptor beta chain was documented in a study of cytomegalovirus exposure and HLA in healthy donors (TCRdb year 2017). The study in broad terms: An earlier analysis of some 500 of the donors reported approximately 300 Gb of sequence data and around 120 million unique TCR beta sequences from about 200 million T cells. Around 320 gigabases of sequencing data and 70 million to 85 million unique TCR sequences were included in an early release covering several hundred HLA-typed donors. Among the approximately 430 genotyped donors, 75% to 90% belonged to the genetic ancestry cluster associated with self-reported Caucasian donors. The study was designed to test whether signatures of past pathogen exposure could be identified by cataloging public T cell receptors. The study profiled the T cell repertoires of about 720 subjects by immunosequencing and related them to cytomegalovirus serostatus. Besides the first cohort of roughly 700 subjects, a separate validation cohort made up of 120 different subjects was used. The study combined high-throughput TCR immunosequencing, statistical association of individual TCRs with disease status, and machine learning to predict cytomegalovirus infection status. A later analysis re-analyzed previously published TCR beta repertoires from 500 to 700 donors and added high-resolution HLA genotyping to study TCR occurrence patterns. Rather than drawing on any new phenotypic data, the later analysis identified candidate immune exposures from TCR beta sequences and the way those sequences occurred across donors. An earlier analysis of roughly 600 of the donors used high-throughput TCR beta sequencing to judge whether each TCR beta V gene segment behaved as functional or pseudogenic. Donor age, sex, ethnicity and CMV serostatus were compiled together with the repertoire data. In a later genetic analysis, genome-wide SNP genotypes for about 65% of the 666 donors were used, and that subset was treated as a discovery cohort. Every repertoire in the discovery cohort had been generated on one and the same sequencing platform. HLA typing included class I and class II loci at four-digit resolution. Typing coverage differed by locus: A, B, C, DRB1 and DQB1 were typed in about 629-640 donors, DQA1 in 522, DPA1 in roughly 590, and DPB1 in just under 490. Several DR-DQ haplotypes were handled as single units for association and clustering because linkage in the cohort was strong. Among 350 to 400 genotyped donors of the cohort, an average of roughly 240,000 unique TCR beta nucleotide sequences were sequenced per donor, 15% to 20% of them non-productive. Study-level results and caveats: The study listed 150 to 200 TCR beta chains as associated with cytomegalovirus. At a false discovery rate of 0.05, a later analysis linked some 18,000 TCR beta sequences to specific HLA alleles. A cluster of highly shared sequence variants was judged likely to represent a technical artifact of the sequencing pipeline. Immune exposure information for the cohort was limited to CMV serostatus. Across donors, most TCR sequences were observed very rarely, whereas some public TCRs were present in many individuals. According to a later genetic analysis, donors in an Asian-associated ancestry cluster had fewer N-insertions in productive TCRs than the roughly 660-donor mean. In vitro tests confirmed that three of the cytomegalovirus-associated TCR beta chains recognize cytomegalovirus antigens. Because the 87-base-pair reads could not distinguish some IMGT-functional V segments, including TRBV6-2 and TRBV6-3, those segments were excluded. Only TCR beta chains were sequenced in this cohort, and the absence of alpha or paired-chain data limited detectable features. In a later genetic analysis, a missense DCLRE1C variant was associated with V-gene and J-gene trimming of TCR beta chains, and the association was replicated in an independent cohort. Correlated functional status among segregating V segments might be attributable to linkage disequilibrium, but an unknown experimental factor could not be ruled out. The earlier analysis of 587 of the donors excluded some 16 rarely observed V segments, including chromosome 9 orphons, because counts were too low. Because HLA typing was unavailable for some donors at each locus, only the typed subset was used in association tests. According to the authors, the approach could potentially be generalized to other disease states and immunological phenotypes. Most CMV-associated TCR beta chains appeared to be HLA-restricted in a later analysis, and the HLA associations seemed to be driven largely by CMV exposure. Broadly in line with IMGT annotations, most TCR beta V segments showed up in productive rearrangements about 90% or about 30% of the time in an earlier analysis of several hundred of the donors. A further reported finding was that TCR beta sequences accurately predicted the HLA-A and HLA-B alleles for most subjects in the first cohort. According to a later analysis, parvovirus B19, influenza, CMV and Epstein-Barr virus appeared linked to several top co-occurrence clusters. A later analysis found that TCR association rates varied across HLA loci, with DRB1 alleles showing the most associated TCRs and HLA-C alleles the fewest. Cytomegalovirus status was reported to be diagnosed by the classifier with high specificity and sensitivity in both the original and validation cohorts. Compared with equally common non-associated chains, HLA-associated TCR beta chains in a later analysis were more clonally expanded and had lower generation probabilities. Sequencing depth was assumed to be roughly uniform across donors in the presence/absence analyses, though that assumption may not hold. Assigning TCR associations to individual alleles was difficult when HLA alleles, especially DR and DQ, strongly co-occurred.

The method behind the library was the immunoSEQ multiplex PCR assay. A mixture of 60 forward primers for TCR Vbeta segments and 13 reverse primers for TCR Jbeta segments was used in the multiplex PCR. The CDR3 region of rearranged TCR beta genes was amplified from genomic DNA with a multiplex PCR assay. Amplified TCR beta libraries were sequenced as 87-base-pair reads on the Illumina HiSeq System. From the authors' description of their analysis: A later analysis counted around 72 million unique TCR beta chains across the 690 or so repertoires, and about 10 million of these chains were shared by at least two donors. Raw reads were error-corrected and collapsed into unique sequences with a nearest-neighbor algorithm that merged closely related sequences to remove PCR and sequencing errors. V, D and J gene segments were assigned by aligning CDR3 sequences to IMGT reference sequences. For a sequence to be retained, a match of at least six nucleotides was required to both a V gene segment and a J gene segment. Rearrangements were called productive when the CDR3 lacked stop codons and stayed in frame with V and J; all others were non-productive. CDR3 was defined by IMGT convention, running from the second conserved V-encoded cysteine to the conserved J-encoded phenylalanine. Sequences without an unambiguous match to a single V gene segment were excluded from the earlier analysis of several hundred of the donors. An earlier analysis of 500 to 700 of the donors classified V segments as functional when productive rearrangements were above 56.7% and as segregating when the standard deviation between donors was above 5%. A statistical classification framework was developed to diagnose cytomegalovirus status using the catalog of TCR beta chain sequences. A later analysis assigned V and J genes by comparing TCR nucleotide sequences with IMGT/GENE-DB human TR gene sequences. The TCRdist pipeline was used in a later analysis to assign CDR3 sequences and most-parsimonious VDJ recombination scenarios. In a later analysis, each TCR beta chain was defined by its CDR3 amino acid sequence together with its V-gene family, and reads lacking a unique V-gene family were excluded. As a way to deal with suspected cross-contamination and a sequencing artifact, a later analysis dropped hundreds of nucleotide sequences that were highly shared and had low generation probability. In a later analysis, a clonal expansion index was calculated for each public chain from normalized within-repertoire ranks of inferred template counts. Generation probabilities in a later analysis came from a VDJ recombination model fitted to out-of-frame rearrangements, and those results were checked against IGoR. In a later analysis, TCR-TCR, TCR-HLA and TCR-CMV co-occurrence was scored with hypergeometric tests, and a repertoire-size bias correction was applied to TCR pairs. A later analysis estimated false discovery rates by permuting HLA or CMV assignments 20 times. A later analysis grouped co-occurring TCRs with DBSCAN, adding TCRdist sequence similarity when clustering within HLA-allele-positive subsets. Co-occurrence clustering excluded repertoires with fewer than 30,000 or more than 120,000 public chains, plus five with anomalous nucleotide sharing. In TCRdb, the immuneACCESS table is reduced to in-frame sequences with V and J assigned. These tables do not hold every clone; where another copy was compared, an unresolved V gene accounts for under half, and the others remain unexplained. For V, J and clone size, that table is used; D and trimming come from the DNA. A total of over 150,000 clones appear in this sample, approximately 81% of them only once. The ten most abundant clones make up 7% of the sample.

Comment on this clone: What antigen it recognizes has not been identified. The input lacks base qualities; no much larger clone sits a single base away.

CDR1 MNHNY and CDR2 SVGAGI are derived from the germline V gene (reference sequence). From the cysteine up to the phenylalanine, the CDR3 has a length of 16 residues. Only the CDR3 DNA stays, 48 bases, in frame from base 1. V ends up 5 bases short and J 7 bases short, with an unmatched junction base count of 9. The cohort consisted of 650 to 850 healthy bone marrow donors. At the time of sampling, all cohort members were nominally healthy, though unrecorded immune exposures were likely present. The donor tested CMV seropositive and was one of the 289 seropositive cohort members. Every donor gave a peripheral blood sample, and the peripheral blood mononuclear cells from that sample were used for TCR beta sequencing. Genomic DNA extraction from the blood cell samples was performed with the Qiagen DNeasy Blood Extraction Kit.

The material sequenced was PBMCs. This clonotype was obtained from a woman aged 30 to 39 in good health and CMV-seropositive. The sequence is built from TRBV6-6 and TRBJ1-6, and 9 junction bases match TRBD1. The CDR3 loop reads CASSRPGQGANSPLHF. DNA sequence: TGTGCCAGCAGTCGACCGGGACAGGGAGCGAATTCACCCCTCCACTTT.